This T cell receptor beta chain derives from a study of CD8 T cells in ankylosing spondylitis. General study points: Ankylosing spondylitis blood appeared to carry a characteristic TCR beta motif of eight or nine highly homologous variants. Prior literature has documented some motif variants in synovial fluid and blood from reactive arthritis.

With regard to this clonotype: No antigen is known for it.

MiXCR was run by TCRdb on the 5' RACE reads, yielding one entry per CDR3 protein. The profile shows about 340,000 distinct CDR3 sequences, around 7.6% of them singletons. The receptor was isolated from a male donor with ankylosing spondylitis. The sequenced sample consisted of blood, either unsorted or a sorted T cell fraction (not recorded which).

The CDR3, as DNA: TGTGCCACCAGCAGAACCCCCCCGGGTGCCGACACCGGGGAGCTGTTTTTT. Amino acid sequence: CATSRTPPGADTGELFF. The rearrangement links TRBV15 to TRBJ2-2; D is unresolved. Trimming cost V 2 bases and J 3 bases, with 16 bases left between them. The CDR3 is made up of 17 amino acids. Per the germline V gene, CDR1 is LNHNV and CDR2 is YYDKDF (reference sequence).